Following are 16 T cell receptor beta chains from one sample sequenced in a study of T cells after yellow fever vaccination. TCRdb reprocessed the 5' RACE reads via MiXCR and lists one record per CDR3 protein. The table has approximately 260,000 distinct CDR3 sequences, around 5.3% seen once. This specimen was CD4+ T cells sorted from PBMCs, taken on the day of the yellow fever booster vaccination. All receptors derive from a man aged 18 to 29 who received the YFV17D yellow fever vaccine.

The chain joins TRBV20-1 to TRBJ1-6; 7 bases align to TRBD1. Germline V lookup: CDR1 DFQATT, CDR2 SNEGSKA (reference sequence). V lost 7 bases to trimming and J lost 11 bases; unmatched junction nucleotides: 8. The CDR3 has 12 residues. In DNA, the CDR3 is TGCAGTGGGGGGCAGGGGGATGCACCCCTCCACTTT. Residues: CSGGQGDAPLHF.

This clonotype has only a few counts. The chain recombines TRBV6-5 with TRBJ1-2, with 12 bases fitting TRBD1. After removal of 4 bases from V and 9 bases from J, the junction contained 3 bases not matched to a gene. This CDR3 has 13 residues. The germline gives CDR1 MNHEY, CDR2 SVGAGI. In DNA, the CDR3 is TGTGCCAGCAGTTTGGGACAGGGGGCTAGCTACACCTTC. This gives the protein CASSLGQGASYTF.

This clonotype has more than one count but fewer than ten. The chain is built from TRBV5-1 and TRBJ1-2; a weak D match, TRBD1 (5 bases). CDR3 length: 14 residues. Germline assignment: CDR1 SGHRS and CDR2 YFSETQ. Between the trimmed V and J ends, which lost 4 bases and 3 bases, there was a span of 13 bases. The CDR3 sequence: CASSRSGKDYGYTF. CDR3 nucleotide sequence: TGCGCCAGCAGCAGGTCAGGGAAGGACTATGGCTACACCTTC.

This clonotype was detected only a few times. The CDR3 protein is CSAGPRGGTGELFF. CDR3 coding DNA: TGCAGTGCTGGACCACGGGGGGGCACCGGGGAGCTGTTTTTT. The V and J genes are TRBV20-1 and TRBJ2-2, with TRBD2 matching 8 bases. The J segment lost 4 bases and the V segment lost 5 bases, leaving 6 bases of the junction unmatched. This CDR3 region has 14 residues. Germline CDR1 reads DFQATT; CDR2 reads SNEGSKA (reference sequence).

The sample holds many counts of this clonotype. The V call is TRBV6-2 or TRBV6-3, the J call TRBJ1-6; 9 positions agree with TRBD1. This CDR3 has 16 amino acids. The ends lost 4 bases at V and 7 bases at J; junction bases unmatched: 8. Germline V lookup: CDR1 MNHEY, CDR2 SVGEGT. The CDR3 reads CASSSRSGTGNSPLHF. In DNA, the CDR3 is TGTGCCAGCAGTTCAAGGTCCGGGACAGGGAATTCACCCCTCCACTTT.

This clonotype was counted between two and nine times. The chain recombines TRBV13 with TRBJ2-1, with D perhaps given as TRBD1 or TRBD2 (5 bases each). V lost 1 base and J 8 bases, leaving 9 bases between the germline ends. The CDR3 is 13 residues long. The germline gives CDR1 PRHDT, CDR2 FYEKMQ (reference sequence). DNA of the CDR3: TGTGCCAGCAGCTTAGTGGGGGTTGATGAGCAGTTCTTC. Translating gives CASSLVGVDEQFF.

A few counts support this clonotype. This chain connects TRBV5-1 to TRBJ2-1; a possible D gene is TRBD2 (5 bases). Germline V gene lookup returns CDR1 SGHRS and CDR2 YFSETQ. The CDR3 spans 11 residues. Trimming pared 4 bases from V and 10 bases from J, leaving 9 bases between. The CDR3 nucleotides are TGCGCCAGCAGCGCTAGCATGGAGCAGTTCTTC. It yields the protein CASSASMEQFF.

V gene TRBV7-9 combines with J gene TRBJ1-2; D remains unclear. CDR3 length equals 16 residues. With 4 bases removed from V and 6 bases from J, the gap between germline ends came to 21 bases. Germline V gives CDR1 SEHNR, CDR2 FQNEAQ (reference sequence). Here the CDR3 DNA reads TGTGCCAGCAGCTATGCCCTCGCGCAGCCCCCACATGGCTACACCTTC. It encodes CASSYALAQPPHGYTF.

Only a few counts were recorded for this clonotype. The chain uses TRBV15 and TRBJ2-2; D uncertain. This CDR3 region has 12 residues. CDR1 LNHNV and CDR2 YYDKDF come from the germline V gene (reference sequence). Trimming left V 1 base short and J 6 bases short, with 3 bases between. The CDR3, as DNA: TGTGCCACCAGCAGAGGTCCCGGGGAGCTGTTTTTT. This encodes CATSRGPGELFF.

This clonotype has a count of ten or more. The DNA is omitted, as the CDR3 cannot be located on it reliably, and the CDR3 follows TCRdb's listing. This CDR3 reads CASSFGAGGELFF. This chain uses TRBV7-9 with TRBJ2-2; the D call of TRBD1 is as the table states it, not checked on the DNA. The CDR3 comprises 13 residues, both ends counted. Germline-derived CDR1 and CDR2 are SEHNR and FQNEAQ (reference sequence).

The chain couples TRBV12-3 or TRBV12-4 to TRBJ2-5; D possibly corresponds to TRBD1 (6 bases). This CDR3 contains 14 residues. With 7 bases removed from V and 4 bases from J, the gap between germline ends came to 16 bases. In DNA, the CDR3 is TGTGCCAGCACTCAGGGGTCAGGCCGAGAGACCCAGTACTTC. Residues: CASTQGSGRETQYF.

Only a few counts were recorded for this clonotype. The chain couples TRBV5-1 to TRBJ2-7, with 8 bases identical to TRBD1. V dropped 4 bases and J dropped 2; count of bases not matched to a gene: 11. The germline gives CDR1 SGHRS, CDR2 YFSETQ. The CDR3 extends over 16 amino acids. The CDR3 DNA reads TGCGCCAGCAGCCAGAAACCGGGACAGGTCACCTACGAGCAGTACTTC. Translating it yields CASSQKPGQVTYEQYF. The full variable domain, in which reference TRBV5-1 and TRBJ2-7 provide the parts outside the CDR3, is KAGVTQTPRYLIKTRGQQVTLSCSPISGHRSVSWYQQTPGQGLQFLFEYFSETQRNKGNFPGRFSGRQFSNSRSEMNVSTLELGDSALYLCASSQKPGQVTYEQYFGPGTRLTVT.

This clonotype was seen more than once but under ten times. The gene calls are TRBV6-1 and TRBJ2-7; possible D gene TRBD2, 6 bases. Per germline, CDR1 MNHNS and CDR2 SASEGT. V was cut by 5 bases and J by 6 bases, with 14 bases left in between. The length of the CDR3 is 13 residues. This chain's CDR3 is CASSTFLGGEQYV. CDR3 nucleotide sequence: TGTGCCAGCAGTACCTTCTTGGGGGGCGAGCAGTACGTC.

The CDR3 is CASSDWDRVNTEAFF. The CDR3 coding sequence is TGCGCCAGCAGCGATTGGGACAGGGTGAACACTGAAGCTTTCTTT. The chain combines TRBV5-1 with TRBJ1-1, with 9 bases identical to TRBD1. Germline V lookup: CDR1 SGHRS, CDR2 YFSETQ. J was trimmed by 0 bases and V by 4 bases; bases with no gene match: 4. This CDR3 region has 15 residues.

This clonotype occurred a few times. The rearrangement links TRBV20-1 to TRBJ1-5; D ambiguous. Germline values: CDR1 DFQATT, CDR2 SNEGSKA (reference sequence). Trimming took off 0 bases at V and 0 bases at J, with 9 bases between the two ends. The CDR3 covers 15 residues. CDR3 in DNA: TGCAGTGCTAGAGATAGTGGGATTAGCAATCAGCCCCAGCATTTT. This sequence encodes CSARDSGISNQPQHF.

This clonotype was seen a few times. The V call is TRBV4-2, the J call TRBJ1-5, with D unclear. Germline-derived CDR1 and CDR2 are LGHNA and YNFKEQ. CDR3 length: 14 residues. Trimming cost V 0 bases and J 6 bases, with 9 bases left between them. The CDR3 region is CASSQERAGQPQHF. CDR3 nucleotides: TGTGCCAGCAGCCAAGAAAGGGCGGGTCAGCCCCAGCATTTT.